This paragraph covers one T cell receptor beta chain sequence. The data originate from a study of blood T cell repertoires in COVID-19. Background on the study: T cells, B-cell-depleted T cells, or PBMCs supplied cDNA or gDNA.

In the authors' workflow: The authors estimated nucleated cell counts from reference gene primer amplification. Clones were read by immunoSEQ multiplex PCR, and TCRdb kept only the in-frame ones, dropping some. That table gives V, J and clone size, and the DNA gave D and trimming. The profile shows 200,000 or so clones, 80% to 90% of them singletons. Trimming pared 3 bases from V and 3 bases from J, leaving 9 bases between. The CDR3 is 13 residues long. Germline V gives CDR1 SGDLS, CDR2 YYNGEE. The rearrangement joins TRBV9 to TRBJ1-2; D is ambiguous. The specimen was peripheral blood. The TCR comes from a human donor with active or convalescent COVID-19. The donor label of this sample is uncertain. The CDR3 bases are TGTGCCAGCAGCGCTGGCCCAGACTATGGCTACACCTTC. Its protein is CASSAGPDYGYTF.